This paragraph covers one T cell receptor beta chain sequence. This clone was seen only once. What antigen it recognizes has not been identified. The sample holds no much larger clone one base away, and base qualities are not on file. Collaborating institutions collected whole blood in K2EDTA tubes following their own protocols. Collaborator samples were shipped for TCRbeta analysis as frozen whole blood, isolated PBMCs, or DNA extracted from either sample type. The sample originates from a study of blood T cell repertoires in COVID-19 (dated by TCRdb to 2018 to 2021). A note on the overall study: The collaborator samples originated in the United States, Italy and Spain and spanned the acute and convalescent phases of COVID-19. The material from the prospective study consisted of cDNA or gDNA derived from T cells, B-cell-depleted T cells, or PBMCs. The dataset comprised deeply sampled blood TCRbeta repertoires from subjects exposed to, actively infected with, or recovered from COVID-19. A freely available public database, intended as a resource for researchers studying the immune response to SARS-CoV-2, is where the repertoires were released. Samples were obtained from the ongoing ImmuneRACE study (first 160 participants) and from 950 to 1,500 subjects provided by 6 global collaborators. A de-identified subject ID, COVID-19 status, age in years and sex were almost always included in the sample metadata. Where HLA class I and class II types were available, the types were taken from metadata supplied by the sample provider, not from assay-based typing. The investigation overall reported the following: The quantity of clinical and demographic metadata differed by source and by participant and was supplied without curation.

TCRbeta CDR3 regions were amplified from genomic DNA by means of the immunoSEQ Assay, a bias-controlled multiplex PCR. As for how the authors treated the data: The number of nucleated cells in each sample was estimated from the amplification of reference gene primers within the assay. To quantify the absolute abundance of each unique TCRbeta CDR3 rearrangement, sequence reads were collapsed and filtered. For each sample, productive Simpson clonality was calculated as the square root of Simpson's diversity index over productive rearrangements. TCRdb holds this immuneACCESS table with in-frame rearrangements only. Some clones are missing; in checked studies, unresolved V genes explain under half, and the rest has no known cause. V, J and clone size are taken as reported in that table, and D and trimming were inferred from the DNA itself. For this sample the table gives 85,000 to 120,000 clones, of which around nine tenths were detected only once. Around 3% of the sample lies in the top ten.

CDR1 and CDR2, looked up from the germline V gene, are ENHRY and SYGVKD. The CDR3 runs 12 residues from the cysteine to the phenylalanine. Only the CDR3 region is kept as DNA, spanning 36 bases read in frame from base 1. V and J are truncated by 11 bases and 0 bases respectively, leaving an intervening sequence of 10 bases. This receptor chain uses TRBV10-3 and TRBJ1-1; TRBD1 is possibly the D segment (6 matching bases). The receptor was derived from a man aged 50 to 60 with active or convalescent COVID-19. Sequencing was carried out using peripheral blood. The encoded CDR3 is CASGDMNTEAFF. The DNA sequence follows: TGTGCCTCCGGGGACATGAACACTGAAGCTTTCTTT.